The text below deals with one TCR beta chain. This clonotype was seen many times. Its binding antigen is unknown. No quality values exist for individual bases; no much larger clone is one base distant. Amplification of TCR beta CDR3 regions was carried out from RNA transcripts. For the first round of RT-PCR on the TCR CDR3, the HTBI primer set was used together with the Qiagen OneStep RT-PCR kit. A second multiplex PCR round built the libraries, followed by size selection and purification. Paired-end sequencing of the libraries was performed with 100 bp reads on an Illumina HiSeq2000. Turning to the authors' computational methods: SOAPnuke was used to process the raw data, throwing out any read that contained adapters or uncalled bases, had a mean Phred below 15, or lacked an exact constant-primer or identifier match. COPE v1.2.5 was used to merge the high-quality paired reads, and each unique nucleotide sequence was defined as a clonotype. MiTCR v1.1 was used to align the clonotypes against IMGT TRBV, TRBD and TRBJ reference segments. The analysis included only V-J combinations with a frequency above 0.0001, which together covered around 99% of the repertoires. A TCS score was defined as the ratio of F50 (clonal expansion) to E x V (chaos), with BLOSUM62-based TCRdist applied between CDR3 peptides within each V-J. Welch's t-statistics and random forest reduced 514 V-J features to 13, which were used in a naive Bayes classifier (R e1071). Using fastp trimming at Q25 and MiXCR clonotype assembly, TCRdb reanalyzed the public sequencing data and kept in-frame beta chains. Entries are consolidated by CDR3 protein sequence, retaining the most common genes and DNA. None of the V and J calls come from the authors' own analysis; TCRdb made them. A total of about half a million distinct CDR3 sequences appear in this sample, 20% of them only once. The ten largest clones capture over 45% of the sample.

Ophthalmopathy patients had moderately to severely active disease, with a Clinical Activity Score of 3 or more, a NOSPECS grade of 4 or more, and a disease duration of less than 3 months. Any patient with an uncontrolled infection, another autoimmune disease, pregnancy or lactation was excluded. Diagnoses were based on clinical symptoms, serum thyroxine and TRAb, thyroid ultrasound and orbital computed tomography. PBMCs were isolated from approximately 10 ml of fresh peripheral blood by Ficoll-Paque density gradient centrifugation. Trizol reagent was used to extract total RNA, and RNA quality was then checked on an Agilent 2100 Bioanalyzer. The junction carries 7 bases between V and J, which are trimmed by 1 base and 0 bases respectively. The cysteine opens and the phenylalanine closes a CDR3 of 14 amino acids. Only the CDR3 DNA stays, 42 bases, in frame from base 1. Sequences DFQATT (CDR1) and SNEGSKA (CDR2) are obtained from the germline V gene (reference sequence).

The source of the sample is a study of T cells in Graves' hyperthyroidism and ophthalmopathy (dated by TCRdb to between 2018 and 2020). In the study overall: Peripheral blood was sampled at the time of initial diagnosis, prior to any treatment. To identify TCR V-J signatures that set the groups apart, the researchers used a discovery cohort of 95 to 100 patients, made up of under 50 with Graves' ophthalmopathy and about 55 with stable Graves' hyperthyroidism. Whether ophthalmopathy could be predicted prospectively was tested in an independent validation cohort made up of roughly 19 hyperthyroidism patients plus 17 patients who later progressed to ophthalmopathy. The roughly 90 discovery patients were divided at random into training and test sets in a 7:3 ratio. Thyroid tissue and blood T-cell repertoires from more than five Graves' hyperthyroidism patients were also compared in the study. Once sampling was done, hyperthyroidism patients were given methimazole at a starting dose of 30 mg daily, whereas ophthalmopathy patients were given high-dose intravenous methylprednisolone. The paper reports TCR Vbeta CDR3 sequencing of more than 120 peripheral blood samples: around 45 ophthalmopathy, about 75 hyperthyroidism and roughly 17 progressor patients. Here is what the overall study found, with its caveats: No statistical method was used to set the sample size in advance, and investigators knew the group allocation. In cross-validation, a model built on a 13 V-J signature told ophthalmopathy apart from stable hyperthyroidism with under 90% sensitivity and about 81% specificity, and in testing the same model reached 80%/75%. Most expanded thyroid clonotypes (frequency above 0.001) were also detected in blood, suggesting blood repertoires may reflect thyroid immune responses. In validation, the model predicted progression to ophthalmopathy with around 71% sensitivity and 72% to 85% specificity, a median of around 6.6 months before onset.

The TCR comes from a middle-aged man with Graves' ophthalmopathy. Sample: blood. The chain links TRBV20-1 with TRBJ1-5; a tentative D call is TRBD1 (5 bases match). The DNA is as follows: TGCAGTGCTAGAGGGGGGTTTAGCAATCAGCCCCAGCATTTT. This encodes CSARGGFSNQPQHF.